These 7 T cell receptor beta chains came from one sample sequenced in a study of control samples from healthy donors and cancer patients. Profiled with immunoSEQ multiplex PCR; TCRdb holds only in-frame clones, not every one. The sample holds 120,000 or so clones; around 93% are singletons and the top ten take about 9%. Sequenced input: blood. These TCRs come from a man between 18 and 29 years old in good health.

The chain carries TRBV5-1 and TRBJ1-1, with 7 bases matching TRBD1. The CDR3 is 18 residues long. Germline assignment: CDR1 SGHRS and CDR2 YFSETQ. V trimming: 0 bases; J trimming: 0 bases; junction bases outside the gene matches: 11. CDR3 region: CASSLGQGRSRLNTEAFF. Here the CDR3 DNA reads TGCGCCAGCAGCTTGGGACAGGGCCGGTCCCGCTTGAACACTGAAGCTTTCTTT.

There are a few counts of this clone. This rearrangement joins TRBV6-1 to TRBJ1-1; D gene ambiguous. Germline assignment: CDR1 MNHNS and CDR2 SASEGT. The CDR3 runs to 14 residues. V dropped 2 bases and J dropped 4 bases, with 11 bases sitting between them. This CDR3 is CASSESGWGTEAFF. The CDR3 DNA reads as TGTGCCAGCAGTGAATCAGGATGGGGCACTGAAGCTTTCTTT.

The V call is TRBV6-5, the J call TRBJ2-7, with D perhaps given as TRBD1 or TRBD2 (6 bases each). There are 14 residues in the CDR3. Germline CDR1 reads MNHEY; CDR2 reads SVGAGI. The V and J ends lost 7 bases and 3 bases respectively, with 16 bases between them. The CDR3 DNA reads TGTGCCAGCACGAGCTCGGGGGCCAGCTACGAGCAGTACTTC. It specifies CASTSSGASYEQYF.

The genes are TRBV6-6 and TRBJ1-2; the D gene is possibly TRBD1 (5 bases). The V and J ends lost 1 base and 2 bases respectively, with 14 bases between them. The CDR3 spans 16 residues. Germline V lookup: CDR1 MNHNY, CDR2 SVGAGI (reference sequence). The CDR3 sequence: CASSYLGQSSNYGYTF. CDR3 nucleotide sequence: TGTGCCAGCAGTTACTTGGGGCAGTCGTCGAACTATGGCTACACCTTC.

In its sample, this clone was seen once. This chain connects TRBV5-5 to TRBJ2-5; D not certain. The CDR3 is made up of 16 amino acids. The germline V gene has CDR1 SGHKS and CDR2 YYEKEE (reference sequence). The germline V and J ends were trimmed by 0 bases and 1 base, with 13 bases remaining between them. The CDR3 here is CASSLGIVLVQETQYF. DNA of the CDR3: TGTGCCAGCAGCTTGGGAATAGTGCTAGTCCAAGAGACCCAGTACTTC.

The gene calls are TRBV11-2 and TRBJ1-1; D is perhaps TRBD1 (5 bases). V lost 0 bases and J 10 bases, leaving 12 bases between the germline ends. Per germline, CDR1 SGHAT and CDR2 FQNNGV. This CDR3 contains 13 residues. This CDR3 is CASSLDPRAGAFF. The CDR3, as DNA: TGTGCCAGCAGCTTAGATCCCAGGGCCGGAGCTTTCTTT. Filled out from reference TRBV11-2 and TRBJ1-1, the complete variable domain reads EAGVAQSPRYKIIEKRQSVAFWCNPISGHATLYWYQQILGQGPKLLIQFQNNGVVDDSQLPKDRFSAERLKGVDSTLKIQPAKLEDSAVYLCASSLDPRAGAFFGQGTRLTVV.

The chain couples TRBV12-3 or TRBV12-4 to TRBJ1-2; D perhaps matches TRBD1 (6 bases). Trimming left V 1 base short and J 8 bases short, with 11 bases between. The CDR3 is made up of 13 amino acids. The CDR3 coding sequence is TGTGCCAGCAGTTTAGTGGGAGGGGGAGGCTACACCTTC. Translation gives CASSLVGGGGYTF.